The 20 T cell receptor beta chains below all came from one sample that was sequenced in a study of blood T cell repertoires in COVID-19. The data were produced by immunoSEQ multiplex PCR, yet TCRdb's version contains in-frame clones alone and is incomplete. The profile shows 250,000 to 350,000 clones, around 89% of them singletons. Material for sequencing was PBMCs or T cells enriched from blood (not recorded which). The receptors come from a woman between 18 and 29 years old with acute COVID-19.

The DNA of the CDR3 is TGTGCCAGCAGCCCTCGACTAGCGGACTCCTACAATGAGCAGTTCTTC. Protein: CASSPRLADSYNEQFF. The chain uses TRBV7-9 and TRBJ2-1; 9 positions match TRBD2. J gave up 0 bases and V 5 bases, and 5 bases lay outside the gene matches. The CDR3 has 16 residues. The germline V gene has CDR1 SEHNR and CDR2 FQNEAQ (reference sequence). Together with reference TRBV7-9 and TRBJ2-1, the CDR3 gives the full variable domain: DTGVSQNPRHKITKRGQNVTFRCDPISEHNRLYWYRQTLGQGPEFLTYFQNEAQLEKSRLLSDRFSAERPKGSFSTLEIQRTEQGDSAMYLCASSPRLADSYNEQFFGPGTRLTVL.

V gene TRBV18 combines with J gene TRBJ2-5, with a weak D call TRBD2 (6 bases). This CDR3 has 17 residues. Trimming took 3 bases from V and 1 from J, leaving 18 bases between them. Germline V CDR1 and CDR2: KGHSH, LQKENI. CDR3 region: CASSPDLTSRPQETQYF. In DNA, the CDR3 is TGTGCCAGCTCACCGGATCTCACTAGCAGGCCCCAAGAGACCCAGTACTTC. The entire variable domain, with the rest obtained from reference TRBV18 and TRBJ2-5, is as follows: NAGVMQNPRHLVRRRGQEARLRCSPMKGHSHVYWYRQLPEEGLKFMVYLQKENIIDESGMPKERFSAEFPKEGPSILRIQQVVRGDSAAYFCASSPDLTSRPQETQYFGPGTRLLVL.

CDR3 sequence (DNA): TGTGCCAGCAGCTTATTTAGAAGCGGGAGGGTCTCGAGCTCCTACAATGAGCAGTTCTTC. It translates to CASSLFRSGRVSSSYNEQFF. This sequence joins TRBV11-3 and TRBJ2-1; 10 nucleotides align to TRBD2. The V gene's germline CDR1 is SGHNT and CDR2 YENEEA. The CDR3 totals 20 residues. V was pared by 2 bases and J by 0 bases, with 13 bases of the junction left unmatched. The whole variable domain, remainder taken from reference TRBV11-3 and TRBJ2-1, is EAGVVQSPRYKIIEKKQPVAFWCNPISGHNTLYWYLQNLGQGPELLIRYENEEAVDDSQLPKDRFSAERLKGVDSTLKIQPAELGDSAVYLCASSLFRSGRVSSSYNEQFFGPGTRLTVL.

V usage is TRBV30 and J usage is TRBJ1-5; perhaps TRBD1 as D (6 bases). The V end lost 1 base, the J end lost 7 bases, and 11 bases lay between the germline ends. There are 13 residues in the CDR3. Germline-derived CDR1 and CDR2 are GTSNPN and SVGIG (reference sequence). The CDR3 DNA reads TGTGCCTGGAGTGAAGACAGGACCCAGCCCCAGCATTTT. It encodes CAWSEDRTQPQHF.

The chain uses TRBV6-2 or TRBV6-3 and TRBJ2-1; TRBD2 matches at 8 bases. Trimming cost V 2 bases and J 12 bases; bases outside gene matches: 12. This CDR3 comprises 15 residues. The germline V gene has CDR1 MNHEY and CDR2 SVGEGT. The CDR3, as DNA: TGTGCCAGCAGTTACGGAGTTGGGAGCGGGAGTATGCAGTTCTTC. This gives the protein CASSYGVGSGSMQFF.

This clone was seen only once. J is TRBJ1-3 and V is TRBV6-5; no firm D call. Deletions cut 2 bases from V and 4 bases from J, with 9 bases between. Per the germline V gene, CDR1 is MNHEY and CDR2 is SVGAGI. The CDR3 covers 14 residues. In DNA form, the CDR3 reads TGTGCCAGCAGTTACGAGGCTCCCGGAAACACCATATATTTT. Its protein is CASSYEAPGNTIYF.

The J gene is TRBJ2-7, the V gene TRBV7-9; 8 bases fit TRBD2. The V and J ends lost 5 bases and 7 bases, in that order; junction bases with no gene match: 10. The CDR3 has 14 amino acids. Germline V gene sequence: CDR1 SEHNR, CDR2 FQNEAQ (reference sequence). In DNA, the CDR3 is TGTGCCAGCAGCCCGGGGGGGGCCCGCTTGGAGCAGTACTTC. Its protein product is CASSPGGARLEQYF.

The chain couples TRBV5-1 to TRBJ2-1; 13 bases match TRBD2. V was clipped by 3 bases and J by 7 bases; unmatched bases: 10. The CDR3 runs to 17 residues. CDR1 is SGHRS and CDR2 is YFSETQ in the germline V gene. Written as DNA, the CDR3 is TGCGCCAGCAGCTGGCCCCGGACTAGCGGGAGTGGAAATGAGCAGTTCTTC. It specifies CASSWPRTSGSGNEQFF.

CDR3 nucleotides: TGTGCCAGCAGCCAAGAAACAGGCAATCAGCCCCAGCATTTT. This gives the protein CASSQETGNQPQHF. This chain connects TRBV3-1 (or the pseudogene TRBV3-2) to TRBJ1-5; D remains unclear. V was pared by 0 bases and J by 2 bases, with 5 bases between. This CDR3 region has 14 residues. The germline V gene has CDR1 LGHDT and CDR2 YNNKEL (reference sequence).

CDR3 residues: CASSIRQGVALTNNEQFF. The CDR3 nucleotides read TGTGCCAGTAGTATACGACAGGGGGTGGCCCTGACGAACAATGAGCAGTTCTTC. J is TRBJ2-1 and V is TRBV19; 9 bases fit TRBD1. J lost 5 bases, V lost 2 bases, and 13 bases had no gene match. Per germline, CDR1 LNHDA and CDR2 SQIVND (reference sequence). This CDR3 is 18 amino acids long.

V usage is TRBV18 and J usage is TRBJ1-6; 7 nucleotides align to TRBD1. The CDR3 spans 15 residues. Trimming removed 1 base from V and 6 bases from J; junction bases left unmatched: 3. CDR1 and CDR2 (germline): KGHSH, LQKENI. As DNA, the CDR3 is TGTGCCAGCTCACCACGACAGGGTTCTAATTCACCCCTCCACTTT. Protein: CASSPRQGSNSPLHF.

The V and J genes are TRBV4-3 and TRBJ1-1, with a tentative D call TRBD1 (6 bases). The CDR3 runs 16 residues. The V gene's germline CDR1 is LGHNA and CDR2 YSLEER. V lost 4 bases, J lost 5 bases, and 20 bases lay in between. In nucleotides, the CDR3 is TGCGCCAGCAGCCCCTACAGGGAGATCGTTTGGACTGAAGCTTTCTTT. It specifies CASSPYREIVWTEAFF.

This chain uses TRBV6-2 or TRBV6-3 with TRBJ1-5; 7 nucleotides line up with TRBD1. The CDR3 is made up of 18 amino acids. The ends lost 2 bases at V and 7 bases at J; junction bases unmatched: 17. Per the germline V gene, CDR1 is MNHEY and CDR2 is SVGEGT. The chain's CDR3 is CASSYREGTEDMLQPQHF. The CDR3 DNA reads TGTGCCAGCAGTTACAGGGAAGGGACAGAAGATATGCTCCAGCCCCAGCATTTT.

The chain recombines TRBV18 with TRBJ1-1; TRBD1 matches at 9 bases. The V segment lost 4 bases and the J segment 4 bases; nucleotides outside the gene matches: 13. The germline V gene has CDR1 KGHSH and CDR2 LQKENI. This CDR3 has 17 amino acids. CDR3 in amino acids: CASSHSQIQGASTEAFF. The DNA for the CDR3 is TGTGCCAGCTCACATAGTCAGATACAGGGGGCGAGCACTGAAGCTTTCTTT. Complete variable domain (other parts from reference TRBV18 and TRBJ1-1): NAGVMQNPRHLVRRRGQEARLRCSPMKGHSHVYWYRQLPEEGLKFMVYLQKENIIDESGMPKERFSAEFPKEGPSILRIQQVVRGDSAAYFCASSHSQIQGASTEAFFGQGTRLTVV.

The rearrangement joins TRBV23-1 to TRBJ1-5, with D maybe TRBD1 (5 bases). TRBV23-1 is noted as an ORF with a role that remains uncertain. The V and J ends lost 2 bases and 6 bases respectively, with 17 bases between them. This CDR3 has 16 residues. The CDR3 is CASSQPQAVEGQPQHF. CDR3 nucleotide sequence: TGCGCCAGCAGTCAACCACAGGCCGTGGAGGGTCAGCCCCAGCATTTT.

The V and J genes are TRBV7-8 and TRBJ1-1, with D maybe TRBD1 (6 bases). The length of the CDR3 is 15 residues. Germline V lookup: CDR1 SGHVS, CDR2 FQNEAQ. V lost 5 bases and J 1 base, leaving 14 bases between the germline ends. This chain's CDR3 is CASSVRQVRNTEAFF. The CDR3 nucleotides read TGTGCCAGCAGCGTTCGACAGGTGCGGAACACTGAAGCTTTCTTT.

The genes are TRBV11-2 and TRBJ2-7; D is possibly TRBD1 (5 bases). The CDR3 totals 16 residues. Looked up from germline, CDR1 is SGHAT and CDR2 is FQNNGV. V gave up 3 bases and J gave up 4 bases, with 19 bases separating them. The chain's CDR3 is CASSFPRRGLVYEQYF. For the CDR3, the DNA is TGTGCCAGCAGCTTCCCCCGAAGGGGTCTTGTTTACGAGCAGTACTTC.

V usage is TRBV7-6 and J usage is TRBJ1-1; no clear D gene. This CDR3 is 13 amino acids long. V was cut by 3 bases and J by 3 bases, with 8 bases left in between. Germline lookup yields CDR1 SGHVS and CDR2 FNYEAQ. As DNA, the CDR3 is TGTGCCAGCAGCTTCCAGGAATACACTGAAGCTTTCTTT. It encodes CASSFQEYTEAFF.

The gene calls are TRBV2 and TRBJ1-2; maybe TRBD1 (5 bases). The germline V and J ends were trimmed by 3 bases and 7 bases, with 21 bases remaining between them. The CDR3 length is 16 residues. Germline CDR1 SNHLY, CDR2 FYNNEI. In DNA, the CDR3 is TGTGCCAGCAGTGATCCTAACAGACAGTCGGTTGGTGGCTACACCTTC. The encoded protein is CASSDPNRQSVGGYTF.

The chain carries TRBV5-4 and TRBJ2-7, with TRBD1 matching over 8 bases. V lost 2 bases to trimming and J lost 6 bases; unmatched junction nucleotides: 13. The CDR3 runs 16 residues. Germline V CDR1 and CDR2: SGHNT, YYREEE (reference sequence). In DNA, the CDR3 is TGTGCCAGCAGCTTTGTGACAGGGGTTCTTTTTGGCGAGCAGTACTTC. Its protein product is CASSFVTGVLFGEQYF.